This paragraph reports one T cell receptor beta chain. One entry per CDR3 protein, called by TCRdb with MiXCR from the 5' RACE reads. The profile shows over 45,000 distinct CDR3 sequences, around 10% of them singletons. The entry originates in a study of T-cell memory formation after mild COVID-19. The overall study: TCR clusters showed largely donor specificity.

The CDR3 extends over 13 amino acids. V gave up 8 bases and J gave up 2 bases; unmatched junction bases: 3. Germline values: CDR1 LGHDT, CDR2 YNNKEL (reference sequence). Material for sequencing was PBMCs or a T cell subset sorted from them (not recorded which). The chain combines TRBV3-1 with TRBJ2-3, with 8 bases that match TRBD2. The TCR sequence derives from an adult woman who had mild COVID-19 (a few samples of this study predate the infection). Cell type and time point are not known. CDR3 nucleotides: TGTGCCAGCGACGGGGGGGCCACAGATACGCAGTATTTT. Its translation is CASDGGATDTQYF.